This TCR beta chain derives from a study of cytomegalovirus exposure and HLA in healthy donors. Researchers ran the PCR with 60 Vbeta and 13 Jbeta primers. Method: immunoSEQ multiplex PCR; TCRdb's copy keeps in-frame clones and lacks some. The table includes approximately 53,000 clones, 80% detected once. Concerning this clone itself: What it recognizes is unknown.

The CDR3 length is 16 residues. Trimming cost V 3 bases and J 4 bases; bases outside gene matches: 6. CDR1 SGHRS and CDR2 YFSETQ come from the germline V gene. Study-wide findings and caveats: A missense DCLRE1C variant was associated with V- and J-gene trimming of TCR beta chains in a later analysis, and an independent cohort replicated the association.

The source material was PBMCs. The clonotype comes from a man aged 25 to 40 in good health and CMV-seropositive. The V call is TRBV5-1, the J call TRBJ2-1; 11 nucleotides align to TRBD2. DNA for the CDR3: TGCGCCAGCAGCTCCCGGGGACTAGCGGAGTACAATGAGCAGTTCTTC. It encodes CASSSRGLAEYNEQFF.